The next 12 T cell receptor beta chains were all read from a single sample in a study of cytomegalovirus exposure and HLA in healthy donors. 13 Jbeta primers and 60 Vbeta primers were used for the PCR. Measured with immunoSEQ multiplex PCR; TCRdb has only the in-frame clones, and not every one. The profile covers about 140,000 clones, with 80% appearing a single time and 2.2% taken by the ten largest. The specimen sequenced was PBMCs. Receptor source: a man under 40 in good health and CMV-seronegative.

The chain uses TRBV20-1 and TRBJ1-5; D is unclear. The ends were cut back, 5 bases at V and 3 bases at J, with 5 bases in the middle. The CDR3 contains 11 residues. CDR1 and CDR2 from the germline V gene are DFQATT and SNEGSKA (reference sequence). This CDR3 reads CSASVNQPQHF. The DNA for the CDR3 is TGCAGTGCTTCCGTCAATCAGCCCCAGCATTTT.

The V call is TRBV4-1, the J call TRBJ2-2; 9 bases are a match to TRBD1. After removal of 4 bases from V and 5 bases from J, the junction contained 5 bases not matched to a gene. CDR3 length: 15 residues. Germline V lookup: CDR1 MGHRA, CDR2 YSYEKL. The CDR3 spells CASSPGTGTTGELFF. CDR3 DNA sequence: TGCGCCAGCAGCCCTGGGACAGGGACTACCGGGGAGCTGTTTTTT.

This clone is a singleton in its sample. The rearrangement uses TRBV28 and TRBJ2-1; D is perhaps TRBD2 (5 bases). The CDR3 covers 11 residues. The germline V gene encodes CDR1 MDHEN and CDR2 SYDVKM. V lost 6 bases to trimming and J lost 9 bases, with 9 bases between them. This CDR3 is CASSLTSEQFF. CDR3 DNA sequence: TGTGCCAGCAGCCTTACTAGTGAGCAGTTCTTC. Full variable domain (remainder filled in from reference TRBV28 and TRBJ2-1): DVKVTQSSRYLVKRTGEKVFLECVQDMDHENMFWYRQDPGLGLRLIYFSYDVKMKEKGDIPEGYSVSREKKERFSLILESASTNQTSMYLCASSLTSEQFFGPGTRLTVL.

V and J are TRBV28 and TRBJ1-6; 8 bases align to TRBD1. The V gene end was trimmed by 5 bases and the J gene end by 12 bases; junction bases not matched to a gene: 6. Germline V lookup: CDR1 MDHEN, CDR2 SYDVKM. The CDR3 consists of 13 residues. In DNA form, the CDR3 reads TGTGCCAGCAGTATCCCGGACAGGGAACCCCTCCACTTT. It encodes CASSIPDREPLHF.

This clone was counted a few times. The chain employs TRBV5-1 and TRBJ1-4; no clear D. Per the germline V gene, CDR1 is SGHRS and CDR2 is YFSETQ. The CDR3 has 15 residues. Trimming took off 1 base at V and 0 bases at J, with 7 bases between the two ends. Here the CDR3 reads CASSLYRATNEKLFF. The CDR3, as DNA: TGCGCCAGCAGCTTGTACCGCGCAACTAATGAAAAACTGTTTTTT.

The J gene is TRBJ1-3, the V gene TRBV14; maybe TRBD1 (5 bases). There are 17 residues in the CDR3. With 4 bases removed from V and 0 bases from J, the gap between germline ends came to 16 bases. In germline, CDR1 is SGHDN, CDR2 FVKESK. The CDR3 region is CASSLYSGGTSGNTIYF. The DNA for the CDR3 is TGTGCCAGCAGCCTCTACAGTGGGGGGACCTCTGGAAACACCATATATTTT.

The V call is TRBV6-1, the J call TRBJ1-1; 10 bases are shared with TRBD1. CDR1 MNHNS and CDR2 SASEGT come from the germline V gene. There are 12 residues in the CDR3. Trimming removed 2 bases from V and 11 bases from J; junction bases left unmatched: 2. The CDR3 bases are TGTGCCAGCAGTGAAAGGGGACAGGGGGCTTTCTTT. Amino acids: CASSERGQGAFF.

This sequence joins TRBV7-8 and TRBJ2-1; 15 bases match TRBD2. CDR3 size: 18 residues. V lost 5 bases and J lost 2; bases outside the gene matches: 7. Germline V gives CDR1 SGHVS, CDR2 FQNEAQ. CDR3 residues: CASSPLGLAGGAYNEQFF. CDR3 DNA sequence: TGTGCCAGCAGCCCTTTGGGACTAGCGGGAGGTGCCTACAATGAGCAGTTCTTC. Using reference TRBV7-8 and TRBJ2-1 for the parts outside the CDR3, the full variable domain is GAGVSQSPRYKVAKRGQDVALRCDPISGHVSLFWYQQALGQGPEFLTYFQNEAQLDKSGLPSDRFFAERPEGSVSTLKIQRTQQEDSAVYLCASSPLGLAGGAYNEQFFGPGTRLTVL.

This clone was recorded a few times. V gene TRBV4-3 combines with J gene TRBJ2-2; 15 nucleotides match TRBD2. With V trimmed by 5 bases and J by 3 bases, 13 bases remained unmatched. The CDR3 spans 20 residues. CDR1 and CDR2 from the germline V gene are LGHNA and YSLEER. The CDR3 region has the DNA TGCGCCAGCAGCGGCCGGACTAGCGGGAGGGCCCGAGGTTACACCGGGGAGCTGTTTTTT. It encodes CASSGRTSGRARGYTGELFF.

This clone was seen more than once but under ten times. This chain's CDR3 is CASTARPLYEQYF. The CDR3 region has the DNA TGTGCCAGCACCGCTAGACCCCTCTACGAGCAGTACTTC. The chain employs TRBV27 and TRBJ2-7, with D hard to call. The ends were cut back, 7 bases at V and 3 bases at J, with 13 bases in the middle. Germline lookup yields CDR1 MNHEY and CDR2 SMNVEV (reference sequence). The CDR3 extends over 13 amino acids.

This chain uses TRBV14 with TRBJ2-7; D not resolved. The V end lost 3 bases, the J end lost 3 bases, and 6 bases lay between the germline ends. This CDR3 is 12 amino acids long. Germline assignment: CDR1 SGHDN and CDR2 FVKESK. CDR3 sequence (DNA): TGTGCCAGCAGCCACTCTCGCTACGAGCAGTACTTC. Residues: CASSHSRYEQYF.

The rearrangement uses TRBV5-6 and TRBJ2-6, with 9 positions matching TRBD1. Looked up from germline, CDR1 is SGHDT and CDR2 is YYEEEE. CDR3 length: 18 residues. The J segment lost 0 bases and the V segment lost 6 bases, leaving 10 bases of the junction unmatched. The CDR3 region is CASNPSDRGLSGANVLTF. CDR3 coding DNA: TGTGCCAGCAACCCTTCGGACAGGGGACTCTCTGGGGCCAACGTCCTGACTTTC.